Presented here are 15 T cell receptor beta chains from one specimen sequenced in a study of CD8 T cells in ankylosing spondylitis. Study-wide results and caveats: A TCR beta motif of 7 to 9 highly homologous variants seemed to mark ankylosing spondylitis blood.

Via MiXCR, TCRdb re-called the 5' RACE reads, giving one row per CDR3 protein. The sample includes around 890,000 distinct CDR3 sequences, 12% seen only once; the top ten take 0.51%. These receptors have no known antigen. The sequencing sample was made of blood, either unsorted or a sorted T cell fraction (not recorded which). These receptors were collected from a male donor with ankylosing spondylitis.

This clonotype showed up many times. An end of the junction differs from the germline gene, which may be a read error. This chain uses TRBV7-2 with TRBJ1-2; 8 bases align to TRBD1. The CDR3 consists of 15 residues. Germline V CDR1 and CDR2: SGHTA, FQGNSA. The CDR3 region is CASSLRQGSNYGYTF. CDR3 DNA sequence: TGCGCCAGCAGCTTAAGACAGGGGTCGAACTATGGCTACACCTTC.

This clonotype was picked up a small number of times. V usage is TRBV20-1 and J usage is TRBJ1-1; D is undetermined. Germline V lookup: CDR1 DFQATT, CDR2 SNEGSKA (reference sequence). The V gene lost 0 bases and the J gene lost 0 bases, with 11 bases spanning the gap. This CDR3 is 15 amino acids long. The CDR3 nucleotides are TGCAGTGCTAGAGATACACTGCCGATGAACACTGAAGCTTTCTTT. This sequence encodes CSARDTLPMNTEAFF.

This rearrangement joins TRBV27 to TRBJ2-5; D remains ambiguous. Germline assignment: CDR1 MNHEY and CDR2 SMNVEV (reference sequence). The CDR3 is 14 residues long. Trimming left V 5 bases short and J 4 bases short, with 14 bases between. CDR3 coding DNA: TGTGCCAGCAGTCCCCTCGTAACAAGAGAGACCCAGTACTTC. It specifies CASSPLVTRETQYF.

Here the CDR3 reads CSATVLGGRGYNEQFF. The CDR3, as DNA: TGCAGTGCTACCGTACTCGGCGGGAGGGGTTACAATGAGCAGTTCTTC. The V call is TRBV20-1, the J call TRBJ2-1; 9 nucleotides agree with TRBD2. The CDR3 covers 16 residues. V dropped 4 bases and J dropped 4; count of bases not matched to a gene: 11. CDR1 and CDR2 (germline): DFQATT, SNEGSKA (reference sequence).

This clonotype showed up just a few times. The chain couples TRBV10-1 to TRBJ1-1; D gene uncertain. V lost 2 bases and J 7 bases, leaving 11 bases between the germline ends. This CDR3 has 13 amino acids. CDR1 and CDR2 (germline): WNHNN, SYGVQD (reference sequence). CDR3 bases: TGCGCCAGCAGTGAGAATACAGTGGGTGAAGCTTTCTTT. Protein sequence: CASSENTVGEAFF.

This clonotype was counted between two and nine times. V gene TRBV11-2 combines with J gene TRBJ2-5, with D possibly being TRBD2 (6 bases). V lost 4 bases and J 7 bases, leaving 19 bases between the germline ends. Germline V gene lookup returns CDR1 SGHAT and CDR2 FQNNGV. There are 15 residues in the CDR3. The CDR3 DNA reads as TGTGCCAGCAGCTCCGACCCCGTGGAGGGAGGGACCCAGTACTTC. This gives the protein CASSSDPVEGGTQYF.

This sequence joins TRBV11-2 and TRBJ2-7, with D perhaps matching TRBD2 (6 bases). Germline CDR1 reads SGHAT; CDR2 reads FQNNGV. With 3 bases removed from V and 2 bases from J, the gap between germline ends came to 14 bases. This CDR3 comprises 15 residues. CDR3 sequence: CASSFLGSNPYEQYF. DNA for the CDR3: TGTGCCAGCAGCTTTCTCGGGAGCAATCCCTACGAGCAGTACTTC.

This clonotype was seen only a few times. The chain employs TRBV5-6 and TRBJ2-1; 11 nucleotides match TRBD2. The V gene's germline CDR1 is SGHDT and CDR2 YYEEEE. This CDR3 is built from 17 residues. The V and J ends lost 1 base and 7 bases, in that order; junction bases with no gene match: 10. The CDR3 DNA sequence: TGTGCCAGCAGCTTGAAAGTAACTAGCGGGAGTTCAAATGAGCAGTTCTTC. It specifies CASSLKVTSGSSNEQFF.

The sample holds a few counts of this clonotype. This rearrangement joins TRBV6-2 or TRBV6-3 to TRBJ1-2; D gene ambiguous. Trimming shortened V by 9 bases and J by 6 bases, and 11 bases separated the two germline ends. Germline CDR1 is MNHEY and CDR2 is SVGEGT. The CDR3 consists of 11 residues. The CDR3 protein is CASSDWDGYTF. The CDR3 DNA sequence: TGTGCCAGTTCGGACTGGGATGGCTACACCTTC.

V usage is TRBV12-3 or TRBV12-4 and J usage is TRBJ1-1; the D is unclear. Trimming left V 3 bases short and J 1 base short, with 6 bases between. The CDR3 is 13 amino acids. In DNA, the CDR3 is TGTGCCAGCAGTTTTGTGGAGAACACTGAAGCTTTCTTT. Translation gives CASSFVENTEAFF.

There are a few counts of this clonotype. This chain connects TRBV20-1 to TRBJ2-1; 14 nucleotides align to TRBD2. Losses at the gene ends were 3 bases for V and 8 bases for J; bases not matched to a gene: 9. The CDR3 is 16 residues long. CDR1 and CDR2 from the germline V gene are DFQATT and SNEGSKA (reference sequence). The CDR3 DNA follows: TGCAGTGCTAGTGGGTTGGGACTAGCGGGAGCGGATGAGCAGTTCTTC. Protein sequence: CSASGLGLAGADEQFF.

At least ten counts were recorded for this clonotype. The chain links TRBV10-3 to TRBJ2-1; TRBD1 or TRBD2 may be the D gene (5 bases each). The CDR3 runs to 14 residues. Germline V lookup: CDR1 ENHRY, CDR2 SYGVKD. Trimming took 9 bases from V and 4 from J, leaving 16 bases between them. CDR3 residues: CAIGKGAGYNEQFF. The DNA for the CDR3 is TGTGCCATAGGGAAAGGGGCGGGTTACAATGAGCAGTTCTTC.

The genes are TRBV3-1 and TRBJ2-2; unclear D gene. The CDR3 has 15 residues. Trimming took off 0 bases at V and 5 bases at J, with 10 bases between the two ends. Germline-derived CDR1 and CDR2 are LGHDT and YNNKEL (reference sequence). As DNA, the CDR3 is TGTGCCAGCAGCCAAGAATTGAGTACTACCGGGGAGCTGTTTTTT. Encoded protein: CASSQELSTTGELFF.

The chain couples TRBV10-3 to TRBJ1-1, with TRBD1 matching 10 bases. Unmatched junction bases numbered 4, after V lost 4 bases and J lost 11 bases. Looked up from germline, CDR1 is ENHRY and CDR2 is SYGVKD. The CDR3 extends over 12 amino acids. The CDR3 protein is CAISGQGASAFF. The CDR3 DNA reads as TGTGCCATCAGTGGACAGGGGGCTAGCGCTTTCTTT.

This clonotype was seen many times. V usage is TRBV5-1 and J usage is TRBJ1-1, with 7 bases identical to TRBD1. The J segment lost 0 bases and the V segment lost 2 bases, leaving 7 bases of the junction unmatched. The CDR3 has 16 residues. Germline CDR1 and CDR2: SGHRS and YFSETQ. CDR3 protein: CASSLTGDVMNTEAFF. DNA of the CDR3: TGCGCCAGCAGCTTAACAGGGGATGTTATGAACACTGAAGCTTTCTTT.